This paragraph reports one TCR beta chain. No antigen is known for it. This sample is part of a study of shared clonotypes between healthy human individuals. Assay: immunoSEQ multiplex PCR; the TCRdb copy retains only in-frame clones and omits some. The sample gives about 530,000 clones, almost 97% of which show up once; 0.055% to 0.075% is in the top ten. The CDR3 loop spans 15 amino acids. Germline CDR1 reads MDHEN; CDR2 reads SYDVKM. Subsets obtained from CD4+ cells comprised CD45RA+ naive and CD45RA-negative memory cells. Study results and caveats: Depth of sequencing was expected to influence donor clonotype sharing. Donors were few, which limited the genetic and exposure-history diversity represented. In contrast to clonotypes shared by all four donors, non-shared clonotypes had lower generation probabilities.

The chain links TRBV28 to TRBJ2-5; D perhaps matches TRBD1 (5 bases). Near its end, the DNA agrees better with TRBJ2-7, so the J call may be wrong. The sequencing input was naive CD4+ T cells sorted from blood. Subset described: CD45RA+ positively selected. The TCR comes from a woman aged 25 to 39 in good health. The CDR3 protein is CASSSAAGFSYEQYF. The CDR3 DNA follows: TGTGCCAGCAGTTCCGCGGCAGGGTTCTCCTACGAGCAGTACTTC.